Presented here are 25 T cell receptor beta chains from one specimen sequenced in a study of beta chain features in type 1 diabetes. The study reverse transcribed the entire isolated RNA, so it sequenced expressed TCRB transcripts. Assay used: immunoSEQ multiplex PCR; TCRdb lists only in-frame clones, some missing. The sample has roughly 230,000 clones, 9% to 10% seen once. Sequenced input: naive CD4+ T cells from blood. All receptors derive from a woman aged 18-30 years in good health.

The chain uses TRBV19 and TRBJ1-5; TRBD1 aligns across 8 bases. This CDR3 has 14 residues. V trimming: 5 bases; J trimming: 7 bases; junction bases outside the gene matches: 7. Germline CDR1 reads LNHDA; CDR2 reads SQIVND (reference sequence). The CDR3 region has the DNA TGTGCCAGTAGTGTTTCAGGGGGCTACCAGCCCCAGCATTTT. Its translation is CASSVSGGYQPQHF.

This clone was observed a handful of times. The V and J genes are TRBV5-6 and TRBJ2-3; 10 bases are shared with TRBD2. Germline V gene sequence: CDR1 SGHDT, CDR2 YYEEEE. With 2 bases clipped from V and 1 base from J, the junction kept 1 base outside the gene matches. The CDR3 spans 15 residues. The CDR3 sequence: CASSLLAGRTDTQYF. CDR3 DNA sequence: TGTGCCAGCAGCTTACTAGCGGGACGCACAGATACGCAGTATTTT.

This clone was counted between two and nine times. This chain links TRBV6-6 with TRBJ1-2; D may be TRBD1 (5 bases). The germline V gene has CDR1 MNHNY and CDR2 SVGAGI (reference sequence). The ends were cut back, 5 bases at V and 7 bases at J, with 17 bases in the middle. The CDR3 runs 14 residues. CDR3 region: CASSRDRTLGGYTF. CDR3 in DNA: TGTGCCAGCAGTCGCGACCGGACACTGGGTGGCTACACCTTC.

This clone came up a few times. The CDR3 nucleotides are TGTGCCAGCCGGACAGGGGACGGAAACACCATATATTTT. Translating it yields CASRTGDGNTIYF. V usage is TRBV10-3 and J usage is TRBJ1-3; TRBD1 aligns across 9 bases. Germline CDR1 ENHRY, CDR2 SYGVKD. The CDR3 consists of 13 residues. With 10 bases clipped from V and 4 bases from J, the junction kept 5 bases outside the gene matches.

The CDR3 spells CASSSGQGTRETQYF. The CDR3 DNA reads as TGTGCCAGCAGCTCGGGACAAGGCACGAGGGAGACCCAGTACTTC. The rearrangement uses TRBV7-3 and TRBJ2-5; maybe TRBD1 (6 bases). The CDR3 covers 15 residues. The germline V gene encodes CDR1 SGHTA and CDR2 FQGTGA. Trimming removed 4 bases at V and 5 bases at J, with 17 bases between.

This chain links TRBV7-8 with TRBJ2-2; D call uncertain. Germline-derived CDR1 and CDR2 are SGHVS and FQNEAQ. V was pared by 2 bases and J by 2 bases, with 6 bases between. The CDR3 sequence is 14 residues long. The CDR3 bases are TGTGCCAGCAGCTTATCCGTTAACACCGGGGAGCTGTTTTTT. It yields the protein CASSLSVNTGELFF. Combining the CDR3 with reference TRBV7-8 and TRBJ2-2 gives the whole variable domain GAGVSQSPRYKVAKRGQDVALRCDPISGHVSLFWYQQALGQGPEFLTYFQNEAQLDKSGLPSDRFFAERPEGSVSTLKIQRTQQEDSAVYLCASSLSVNTGELFFGEGSRLTVL.

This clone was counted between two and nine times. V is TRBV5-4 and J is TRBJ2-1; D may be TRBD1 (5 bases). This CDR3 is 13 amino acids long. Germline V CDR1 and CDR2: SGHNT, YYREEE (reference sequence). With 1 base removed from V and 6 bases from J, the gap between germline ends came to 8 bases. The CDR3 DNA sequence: TGTGCCAGCAGCTTGCCAAGGGGCAATGAGCAGTTCTTC. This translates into CASSLPRGNEQFF.

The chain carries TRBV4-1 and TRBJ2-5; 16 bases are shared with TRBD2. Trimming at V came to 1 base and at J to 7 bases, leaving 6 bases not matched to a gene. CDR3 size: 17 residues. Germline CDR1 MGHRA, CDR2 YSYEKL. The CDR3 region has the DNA TGCGCCAGCAGCCAAGGAGGGACTAGCGGGAGGGGGGGGACCCAGTACTTC. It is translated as CASSQGGTSGRGGTQYF.

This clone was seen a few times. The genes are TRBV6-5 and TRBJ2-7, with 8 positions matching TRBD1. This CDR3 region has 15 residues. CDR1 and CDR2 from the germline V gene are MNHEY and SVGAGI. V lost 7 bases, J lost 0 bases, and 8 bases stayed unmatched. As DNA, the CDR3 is TGTGCCAGCAAAGAGACAGGGGCCAGCTCCTACGAGCAGTACTTC. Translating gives CASKETGASSYEQYF.

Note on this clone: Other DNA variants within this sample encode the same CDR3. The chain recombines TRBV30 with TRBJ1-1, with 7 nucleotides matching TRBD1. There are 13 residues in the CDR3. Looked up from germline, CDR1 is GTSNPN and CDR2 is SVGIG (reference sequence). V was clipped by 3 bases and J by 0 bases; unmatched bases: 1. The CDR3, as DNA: TGTGCCTGGAGCGGACAGGTGAACACTGAAGCTTTCTTT. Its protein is CAWSGQVNTEAFF.

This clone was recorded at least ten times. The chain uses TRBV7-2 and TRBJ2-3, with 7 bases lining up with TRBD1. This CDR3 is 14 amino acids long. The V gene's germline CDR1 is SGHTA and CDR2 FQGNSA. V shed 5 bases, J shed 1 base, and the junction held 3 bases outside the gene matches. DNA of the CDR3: TGTGCCAGCAGCATCACAGGGGGCACAGATACGCAGTATTTT. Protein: CASSITGGTDTQYF.

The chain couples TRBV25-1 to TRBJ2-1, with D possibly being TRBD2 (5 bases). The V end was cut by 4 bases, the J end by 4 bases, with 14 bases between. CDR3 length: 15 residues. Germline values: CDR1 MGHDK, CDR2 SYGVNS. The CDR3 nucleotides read TGTGCCAGCAGTGGTGCCGAGCGGAGGTACAATGAGCAGTTCTTC. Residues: CASSGAERRYNEQFF.

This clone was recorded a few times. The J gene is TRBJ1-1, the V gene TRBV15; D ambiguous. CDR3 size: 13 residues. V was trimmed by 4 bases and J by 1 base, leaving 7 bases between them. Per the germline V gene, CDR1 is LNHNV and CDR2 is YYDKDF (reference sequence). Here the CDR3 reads CATSTMKNTEAFF. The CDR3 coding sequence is TGTGCCACCAGCACTATGAAGAACACTGAAGCTTTCTTT.

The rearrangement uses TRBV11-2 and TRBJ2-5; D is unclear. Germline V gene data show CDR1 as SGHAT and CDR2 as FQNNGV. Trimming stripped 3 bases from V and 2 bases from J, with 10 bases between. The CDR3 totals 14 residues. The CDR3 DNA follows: TGTGCCAGCAGCTTCAGACAACCTCAAGAGACCCAGTACTTC. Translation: CASSFRQPQETQYF.

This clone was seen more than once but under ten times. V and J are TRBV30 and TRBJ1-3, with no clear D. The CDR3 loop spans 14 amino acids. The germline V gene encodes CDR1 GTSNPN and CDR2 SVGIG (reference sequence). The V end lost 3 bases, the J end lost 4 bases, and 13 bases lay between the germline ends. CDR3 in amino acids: CAWRREGRGNTIYF. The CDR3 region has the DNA TGTGCCTGGAGAAGGGAAGGGAGAGGAAACACCATATATTTT.

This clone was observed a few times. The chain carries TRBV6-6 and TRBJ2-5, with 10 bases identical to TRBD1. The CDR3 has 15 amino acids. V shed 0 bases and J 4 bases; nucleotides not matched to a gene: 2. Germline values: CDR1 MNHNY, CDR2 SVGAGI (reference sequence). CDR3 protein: CASSYSGQGSETQYF. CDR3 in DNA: TGTGCCAGCAGTTACTCGGGACAGGGGTCAGAGACCCAGTACTTC.

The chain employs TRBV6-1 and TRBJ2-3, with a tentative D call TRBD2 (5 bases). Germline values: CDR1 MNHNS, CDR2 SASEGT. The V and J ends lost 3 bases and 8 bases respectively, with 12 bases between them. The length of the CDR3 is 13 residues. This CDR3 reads CASSEVEEVTQYF. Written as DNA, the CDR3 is TGTGCCAGCAGTGAGGTGGAGGAGGTTACGCAGTATTTT.

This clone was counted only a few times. The CDR3 DNA sequence: TGTGCCAGCTCACCAGCGACAGGGGCCAGAGGTGGTGTTGGCTACACCTTC. Its translation is CASSPATGARGGVGYTF. V gene TRBV18 combines with J gene TRBJ1-2; 8 bases are shared with TRBD1. Germline trimming cut 2 bases from V and 7 bases from J; bases unmatched to any gene: 15. CDR1 and CDR2 from the germline V gene are KGHSH and LQKENI. The CDR3 has 17 amino acids.

CDR3 sequence (DNA): TGTGCCAGCAGCTTGGATCCAGGGATGACTGAAGCTTTCTTT. Translated: CASSLDPGMTEAFF. The chain couples TRBV5-4 to TRBJ1-1; D is perhaps TRBD1 (5 bases). Trimming took off 0 bases at V and 5 bases at J, with 11 bases between the two ends. Germline CDR1 and CDR2: SGHNT and YYREEE (reference sequence). The CDR3 covers 14 residues.

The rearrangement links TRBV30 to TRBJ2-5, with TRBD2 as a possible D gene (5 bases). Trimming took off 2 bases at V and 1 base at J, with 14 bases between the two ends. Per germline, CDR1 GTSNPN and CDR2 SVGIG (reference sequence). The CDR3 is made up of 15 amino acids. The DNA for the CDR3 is TGTGCCTGGAGTAACCAAGCGGAAATCCAAGAGACCCAGTACTTC. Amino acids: CAWSNQAEIQETQYF.

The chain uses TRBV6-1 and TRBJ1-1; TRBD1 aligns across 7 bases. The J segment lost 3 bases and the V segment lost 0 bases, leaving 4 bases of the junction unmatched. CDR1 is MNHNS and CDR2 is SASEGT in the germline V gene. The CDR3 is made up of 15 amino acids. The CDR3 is CASSEAGGAYTEAFF. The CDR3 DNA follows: TGTGCCAGCAGTGAAGCAGGGGGCGCCTACACTGAAGCTTTCTTT.

The CDR3 sequence is CSVISGRADTQYF. In nucleotides, the CDR3 is TGCAGCGTTATTAGCGGGAGGGCAGATACGCAGTATTTT. This sequence joins TRBV29-1 and TRBJ2-3; 11 bases agree with TRBD2. J gave up 4 bases and V 5 bases, and 2 bases lay outside the gene matches. Per the germline V gene, CDR1 is SQVTM and CDR2 is ANQGSEA. The CDR3 has 13 residues.

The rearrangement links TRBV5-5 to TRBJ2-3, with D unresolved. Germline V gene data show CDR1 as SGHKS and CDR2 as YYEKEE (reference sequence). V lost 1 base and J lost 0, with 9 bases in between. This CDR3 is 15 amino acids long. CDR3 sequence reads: CASSLRYSSTDTQYF. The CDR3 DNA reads TGTGCCAGCAGCTTGCGGTACTCTAGCACAGATACGCAGTATTTT.

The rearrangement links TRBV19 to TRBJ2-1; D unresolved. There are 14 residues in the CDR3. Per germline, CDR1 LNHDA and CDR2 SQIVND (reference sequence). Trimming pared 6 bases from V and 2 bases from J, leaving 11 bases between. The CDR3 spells CASRVAGAYNEQFF. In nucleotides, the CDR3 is TGTGCCAGTAGAGTGGCAGGCGCCTACAATGAGCAGTTCTTC.

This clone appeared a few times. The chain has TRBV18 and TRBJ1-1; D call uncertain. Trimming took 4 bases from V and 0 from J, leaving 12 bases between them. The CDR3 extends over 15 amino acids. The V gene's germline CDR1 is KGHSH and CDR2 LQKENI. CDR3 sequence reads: CASSLQVRLNTEAFF. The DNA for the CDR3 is TGTGCCAGCTCACTCCAAGTTCGGTTGAACACTGAAGCTTTCTTT. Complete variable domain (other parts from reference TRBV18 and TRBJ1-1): NAGVMQNPRHLVRRRGQEARLRCSPMKGHSHVYWYRQLPEEGLKFMVYLQKENIIDESGMPKERFSAEFPKEGPSILRIQQVVRGDSAAYFCASSLQVRLNTEAFFGQGTRLTVV.